This TCR beta chain was obtained from a study of T cells in pancreatic ductal adenocarcinoma (dated by TCRdb to the late 2010s). General notes on the study: Surgically resected pancreatic ductal adenocarcinoma specimens were analyzed for the quantity, spatial distribution, and characteristics of both suppressive cells and tumor-infiltrating CD8+ T cells, an effort aimed at clarifying the adaptive T-cell response occurring naturally.

Selected pancreatic ductal adenocarcinoma patients had undergone surgery without neoadjuvant therapy. Immediately after surgery, resected tumor tissue was placed into ice-cold media, and part of the tissue was flash frozen for DNA and RNA. Genomic DNA was extracted from six or seven PBMC and roughly ten flash-frozen tumor specimens using the DNeasy Blood and Tissue Kit with Proteinase K and RNase treatment. TCR beta CDR3 regions were amplified from genomic DNA using the immunoSEQ hsTCRB kit. High-throughput TRB CDR3 sequencing was performed on an Illumina HiSeq system. From the authors' description of their analysis: The immunoSEQ software was used to analyze the sequencing reads, and any nonproductive sequences containing premature stops or frame-shifts were left out. To calculate repertoire clonality, Shannon entropy was normalized by log2 of the number of unique productive sequences, and that value was subtracted from one. Not all clones reach the TCRdb copy of this immuneACCESS table, which keeps in-frame sequences only. Checked studies attribute under half of the gap to unresolved V genes and leave the rest unexplained. V and J calls and clone size are those listed in that table; D and trimming were worked out from the DNA. The sample has about 5,200 clones on record, more than 70% of them singletons. The ten biggest clones cover 5.9% of the sample.

The full study reports these points: Blood samples had more total productive templates and 6.5 to 8-fold more unique clonotypes than tumor samples. T-cell clonality showed no significant difference between tumor and blood, with a mean clonality of about 0.11 in tumors and approximately 0.07 in blood. Because most pancreatic cancer patients present with inoperable disease, the resected cohort was biased toward the minority with early-stage disease. Tumor versus blood clonality comparisons may be biased because tumors are enriched in CD45RO+ effector rather than naive T cells, biasing toward lower diversity.

CDR1 is given as SGHTA and CDR2 as FQGTGA, both from the germline V gene. From the cysteine through the phenylalanine, the CDR3 covers 14 amino acids. Only the CDR3 region is kept as DNA, spanning 42 bases read in frame from base 1. V drops 6 bases and J drops 9 bases, leaving 17 bases in between. To note about this clone: Its antigen is still unknown. Nothing much larger sits one base from this clone, and base qualities are not available.

Rearrangement joined TRBV7-3 to TRBJ2-2; TRBD1 is perhaps the D gene, given 5 matching bases. Source material: pancreatic tumor tissue. The clonotype was recovered from a human donor with pancreatic ductal adenocarcinoma. The CDR3 loop reads CASSFDSLLRELFF. The nucleotide sequence is TGTGCCAGCAGTTTCGACAGCCTTTTGAGGGAGCTGTTTTTT.